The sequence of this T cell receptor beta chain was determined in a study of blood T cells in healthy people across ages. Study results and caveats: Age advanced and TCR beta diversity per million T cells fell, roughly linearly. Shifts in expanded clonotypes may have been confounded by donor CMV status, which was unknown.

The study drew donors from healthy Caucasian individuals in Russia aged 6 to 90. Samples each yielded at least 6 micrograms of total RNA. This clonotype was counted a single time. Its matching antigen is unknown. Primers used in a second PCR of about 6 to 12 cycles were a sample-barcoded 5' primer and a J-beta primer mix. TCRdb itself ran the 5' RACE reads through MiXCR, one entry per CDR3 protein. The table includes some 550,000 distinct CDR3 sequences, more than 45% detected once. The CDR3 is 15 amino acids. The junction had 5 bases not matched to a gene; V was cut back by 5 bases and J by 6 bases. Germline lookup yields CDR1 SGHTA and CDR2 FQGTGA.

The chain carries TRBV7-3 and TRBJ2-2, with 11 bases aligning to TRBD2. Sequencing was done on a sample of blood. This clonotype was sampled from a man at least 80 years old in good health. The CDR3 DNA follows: TGTGCCAGCAGCGCGCCGGGACTAGCGGCCGGGGAGCTGTTTTTT. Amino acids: CASSAPGLAAGELFF.